The following is a T cell receptor (beta chain) sequence with its context. At one end the junction does not follow the germline gene, possibly because of a read error. This entry is derived from a study of blood T cells in healthy people across ages. Primed by a sample-barcoded 5' primer and a J-beta primer mix, a second PCR proceeded for 7 to 11 cycles. TCRdb reanalysed the 5' RACE reads using MiXCR and keeps one entry per CDR3 protein. The sample carries more than 800,000 distinct CDR3 sequences, more than 40% recorded once. Healthy Caucasians from Russia aged about 6 to 95 served as donors. Per-sample PBMC isolation yielded at least 6.5 million cells. Looked up from germline, CDR1 is MGHDK and CDR2 is SYGVNS. There are 15 residues in the CDR3.

The material sequenced was blood. The clonotype comes from a woman aged 60-70 years in good health. The chain is built from TRBV25-1 and TRBJ2-6; D unclear. The CDR3 protein is CASSEYGSGTNVLTF. Written as DNA, the CDR3 is TGTGCCAGCAGTGAATACGGCTCTGGGACCAACGTCCTGACTTTC.